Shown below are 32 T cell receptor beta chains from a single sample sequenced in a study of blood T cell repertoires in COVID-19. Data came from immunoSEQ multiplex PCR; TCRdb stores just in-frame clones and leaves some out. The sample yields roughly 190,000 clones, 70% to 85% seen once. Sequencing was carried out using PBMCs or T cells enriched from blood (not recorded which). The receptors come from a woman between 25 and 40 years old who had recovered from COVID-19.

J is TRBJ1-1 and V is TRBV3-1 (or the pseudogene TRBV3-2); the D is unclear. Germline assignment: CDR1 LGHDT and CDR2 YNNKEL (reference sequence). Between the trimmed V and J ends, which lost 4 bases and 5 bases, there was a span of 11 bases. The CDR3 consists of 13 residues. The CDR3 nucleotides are TGTGCCAGCAGCCGTGGAGGAAAAACTGAAGCTTTCTTT. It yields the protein CASSRGGKTEAFF.

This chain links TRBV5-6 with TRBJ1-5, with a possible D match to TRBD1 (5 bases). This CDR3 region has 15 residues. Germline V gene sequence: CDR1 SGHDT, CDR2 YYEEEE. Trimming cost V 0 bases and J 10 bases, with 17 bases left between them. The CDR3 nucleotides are TGTGCCAGCAGCTTGGCAGCGGGGGAGGGGCTCCCCCAGCATTTT. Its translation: CASSLAAGEGLPQHF. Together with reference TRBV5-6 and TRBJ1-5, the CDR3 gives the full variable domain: DAGVTQSPTHLIKTRGQQVTLRCSPKSGHDTVSWYQQALGQGPQFIFQYYEEEERQRGNFPDRFSGHQFPNYSSELNVNALLLGDSALYLCASSLAAGEGLPQHFGDGTRLSIL.

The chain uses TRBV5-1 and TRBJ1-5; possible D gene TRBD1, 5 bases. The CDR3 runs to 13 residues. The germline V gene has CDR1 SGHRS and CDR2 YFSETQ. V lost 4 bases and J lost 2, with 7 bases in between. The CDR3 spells CASSPGGNQPQHF. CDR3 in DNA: TGCGCCAGCAGCCCGGGGGGCAATCAGCCCCAGCATTTT.

CDR3 loop: CASSFGVYNEQFF. In nucleotides, the CDR3 is TGTGCCAGCAGTTTCGGGGTTTACAATGAGCAGTTCTTC. This rearrangement joins TRBV27 to TRBJ2-1, with TRBD2 as a possible D gene (5 bases). The CDR3 consists of 13 residues. Germline V gene data show CDR1 as MNHEY and CDR2 as SMNVEV (reference sequence). The V gene lost 3 bases and the J gene lost 4 bases, with 7 bases spanning the gap.

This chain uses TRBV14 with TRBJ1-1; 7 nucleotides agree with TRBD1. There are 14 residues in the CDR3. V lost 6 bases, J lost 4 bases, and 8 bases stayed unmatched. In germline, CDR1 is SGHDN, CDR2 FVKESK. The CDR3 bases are TGTGCCAGCAGTCGACAGGGCGGTATCACTGAAGCTTTCTTT. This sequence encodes CASSRQGGITEAFF.

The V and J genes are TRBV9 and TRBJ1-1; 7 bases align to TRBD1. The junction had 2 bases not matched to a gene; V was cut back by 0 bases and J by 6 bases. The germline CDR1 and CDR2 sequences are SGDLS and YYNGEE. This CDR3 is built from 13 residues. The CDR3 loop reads CASSVGDSPEAFF. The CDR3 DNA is TGTGCCAGCAGCGTAGGGGACAGCCCTGAAGCTTTCTTT.

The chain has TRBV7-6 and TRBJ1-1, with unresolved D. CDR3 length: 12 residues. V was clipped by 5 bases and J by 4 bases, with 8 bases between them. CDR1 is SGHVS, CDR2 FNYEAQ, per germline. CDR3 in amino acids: CASSQAGTEAFF. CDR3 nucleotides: TGTGCCAGCAGCCAGGCCGGCACTGAAGCTTTCTTT.

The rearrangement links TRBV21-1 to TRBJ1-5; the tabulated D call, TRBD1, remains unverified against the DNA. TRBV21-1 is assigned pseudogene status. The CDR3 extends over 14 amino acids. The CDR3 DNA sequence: TGTGCCAGCAGCAAAGAGGGAAGGGGACAGCCCCAGCATTTT. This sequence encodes CASSKEGRGQPQHF.

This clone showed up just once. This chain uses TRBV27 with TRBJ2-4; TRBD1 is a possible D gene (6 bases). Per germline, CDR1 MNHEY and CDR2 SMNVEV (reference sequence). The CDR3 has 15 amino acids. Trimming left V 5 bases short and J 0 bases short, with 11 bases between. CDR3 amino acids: CASSVGTIAKNIQYF. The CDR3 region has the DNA TGTGCCAGCAGTGTCGGGACAATAGCCAAAAACATTCAGTACTTC.

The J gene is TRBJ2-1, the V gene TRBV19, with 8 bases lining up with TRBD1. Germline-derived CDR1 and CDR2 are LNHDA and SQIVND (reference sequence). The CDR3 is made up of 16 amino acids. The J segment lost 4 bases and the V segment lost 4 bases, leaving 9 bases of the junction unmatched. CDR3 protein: CASSNPIQGAYNEQFF. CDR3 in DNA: TGTGCCAGTAGTAACCCCATCCAGGGGGCTTACAATGAGCAGTTCTTC.

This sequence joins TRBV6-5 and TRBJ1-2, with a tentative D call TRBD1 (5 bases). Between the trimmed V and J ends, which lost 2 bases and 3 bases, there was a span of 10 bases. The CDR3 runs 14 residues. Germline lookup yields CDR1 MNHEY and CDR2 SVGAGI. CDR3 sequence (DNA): TGTGCCAGCAGTTACAGGGGTGTCGACTATGGCTACACCTTC. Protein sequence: CASSYRGVDYGYTF.

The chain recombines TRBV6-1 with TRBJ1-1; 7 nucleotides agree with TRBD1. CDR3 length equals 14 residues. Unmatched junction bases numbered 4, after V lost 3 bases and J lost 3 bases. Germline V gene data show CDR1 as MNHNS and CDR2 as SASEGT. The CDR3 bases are TGTGCCAGCAGTGAGGGGACAGCCTACACTGAAGCTTTCTTT. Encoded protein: CASSEGTAYTEAFF.

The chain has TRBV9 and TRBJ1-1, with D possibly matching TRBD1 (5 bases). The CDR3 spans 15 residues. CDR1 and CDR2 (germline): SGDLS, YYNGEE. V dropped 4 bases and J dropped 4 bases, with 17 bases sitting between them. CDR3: CASSSPTEETTEAFF. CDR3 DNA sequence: TGTGCCAGCAGCTCACCGACAGAAGAGACCACTGAAGCTTTCTTT.

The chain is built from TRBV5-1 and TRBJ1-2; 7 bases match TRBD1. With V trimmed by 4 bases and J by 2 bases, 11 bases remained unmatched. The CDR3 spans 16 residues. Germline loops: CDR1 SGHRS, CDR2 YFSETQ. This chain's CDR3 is CASSEDVAGGNYGYTF. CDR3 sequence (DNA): TGCGCCAGCAGCGAAGACGTGGCAGGGGGGAACTATGGCTACACCTTC.

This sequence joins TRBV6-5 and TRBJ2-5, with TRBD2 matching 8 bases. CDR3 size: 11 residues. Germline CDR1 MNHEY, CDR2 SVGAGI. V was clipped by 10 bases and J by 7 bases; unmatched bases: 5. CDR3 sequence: CATFGGGTQYF. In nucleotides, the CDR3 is TGTGCCACATTCGGGGGGGGGACCCAGTACTTC.

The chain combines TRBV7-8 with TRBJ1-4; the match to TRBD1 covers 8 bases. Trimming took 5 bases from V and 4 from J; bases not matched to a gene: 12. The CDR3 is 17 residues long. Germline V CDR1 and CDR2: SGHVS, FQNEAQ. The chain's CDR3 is CASSPRQGTLINEKLFF. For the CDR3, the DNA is TGTGCCAGCAGCCCACGACAGGGGACCCTCATTAATGAAAAACTGTTTTTT.

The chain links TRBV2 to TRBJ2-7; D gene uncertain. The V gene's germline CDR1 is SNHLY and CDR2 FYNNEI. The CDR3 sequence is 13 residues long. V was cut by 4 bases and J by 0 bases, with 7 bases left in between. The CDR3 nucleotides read TGTGCCAGCAGTGGGCTCCACTCCTACGAGCAGTACGTC. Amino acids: CASSGLHSYEQYV.

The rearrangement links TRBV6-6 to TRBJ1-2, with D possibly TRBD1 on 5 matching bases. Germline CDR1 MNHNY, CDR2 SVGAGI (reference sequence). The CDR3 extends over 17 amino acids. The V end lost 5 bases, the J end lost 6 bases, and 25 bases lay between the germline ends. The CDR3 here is CASSPTRNHQGRDGYTF. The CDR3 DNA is TGTGCCAGCAGTCCGACCCGAAATCATCAGGGTCGTGATGGCTACACCTTC.

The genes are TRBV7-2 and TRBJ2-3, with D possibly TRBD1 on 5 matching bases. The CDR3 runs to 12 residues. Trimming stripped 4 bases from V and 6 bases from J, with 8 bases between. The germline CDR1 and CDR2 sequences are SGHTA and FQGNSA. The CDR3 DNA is TGTGCCAGCAGCTGGGGCTTTGATACGCAGTATTTT. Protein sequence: CASSWGFDTQYF.

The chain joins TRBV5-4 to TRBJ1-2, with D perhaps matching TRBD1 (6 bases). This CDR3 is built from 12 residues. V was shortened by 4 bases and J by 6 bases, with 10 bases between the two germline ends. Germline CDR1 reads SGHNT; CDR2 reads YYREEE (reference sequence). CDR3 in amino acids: CASSLDRNGYTF. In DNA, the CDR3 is TGTGCCAGCAGCCTAGACAGGAATGGCTACACCTTC.

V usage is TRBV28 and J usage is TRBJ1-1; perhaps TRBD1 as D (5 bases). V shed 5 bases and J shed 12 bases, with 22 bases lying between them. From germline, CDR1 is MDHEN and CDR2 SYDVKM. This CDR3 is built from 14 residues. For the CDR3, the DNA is TGTGCCAGCAGTCCCGGGGGTACCGAAGTGGGACCTTTCTTT. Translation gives CASSPGGTEVGPFF.

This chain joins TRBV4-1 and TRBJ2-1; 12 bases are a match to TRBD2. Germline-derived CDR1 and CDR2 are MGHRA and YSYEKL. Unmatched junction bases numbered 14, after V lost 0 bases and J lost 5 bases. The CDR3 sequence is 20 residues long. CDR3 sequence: CASSQDPPRGLAGGDNEQFF. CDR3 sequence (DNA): TGCGCCAGCAGCCAAGATCCCCCCCGGGGGCTAGCGGGAGGGGACAATGAGCAGTTCTTC.

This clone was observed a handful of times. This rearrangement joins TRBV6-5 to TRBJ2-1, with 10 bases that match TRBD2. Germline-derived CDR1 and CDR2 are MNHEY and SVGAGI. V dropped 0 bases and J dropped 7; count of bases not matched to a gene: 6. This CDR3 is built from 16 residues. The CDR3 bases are TGTGCCAGCAGTTACTCAGGGACTAGCGTGGGGAATGAGCAGTTCTTC. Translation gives CASSYSGTSVGNEQFF.

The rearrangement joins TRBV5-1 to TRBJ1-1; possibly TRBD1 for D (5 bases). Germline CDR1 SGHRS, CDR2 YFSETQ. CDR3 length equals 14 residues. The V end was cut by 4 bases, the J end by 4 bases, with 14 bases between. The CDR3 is CASSKREQVTEAFF. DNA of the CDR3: TGCGCCAGCAGCAAAAGGGAACAGGTCACTGAAGCTTTCTTT.

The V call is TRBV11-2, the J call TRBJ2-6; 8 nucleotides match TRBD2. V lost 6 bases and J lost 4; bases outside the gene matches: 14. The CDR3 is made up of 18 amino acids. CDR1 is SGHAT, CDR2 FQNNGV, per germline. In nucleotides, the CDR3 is TGTGCCAGCAGTCCAACCGGGGGGGCCCTCTTAGGGGCCAACGTCCTGACTTTC. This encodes CASSPTGGALLGANVLTF.

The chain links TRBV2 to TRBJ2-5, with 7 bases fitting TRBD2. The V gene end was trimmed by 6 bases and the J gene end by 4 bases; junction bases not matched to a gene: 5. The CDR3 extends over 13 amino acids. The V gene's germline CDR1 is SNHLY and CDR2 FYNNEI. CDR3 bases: TGTGCCAGCAGGGCGGGAGCGGGAGAGACCCAGTACTTC. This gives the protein CASRAGAGETQYF.

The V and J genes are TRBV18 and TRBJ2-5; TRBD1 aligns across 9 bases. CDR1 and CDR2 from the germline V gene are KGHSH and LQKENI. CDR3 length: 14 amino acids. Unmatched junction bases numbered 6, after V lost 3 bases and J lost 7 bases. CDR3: CASSPDRGAGTQYF. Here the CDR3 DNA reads TGTGCCAGCTCACCGGACAGGGGCGCAGGGACCCAGTACTTC.

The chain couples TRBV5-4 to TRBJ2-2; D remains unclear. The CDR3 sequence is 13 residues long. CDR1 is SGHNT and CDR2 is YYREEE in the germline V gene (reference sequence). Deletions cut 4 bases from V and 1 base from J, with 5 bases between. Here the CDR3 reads CASSTRNTGELFF. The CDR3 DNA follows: TGTGCCAGCAGCACACGGAACACCGGGGAGCTGTTTTTT.

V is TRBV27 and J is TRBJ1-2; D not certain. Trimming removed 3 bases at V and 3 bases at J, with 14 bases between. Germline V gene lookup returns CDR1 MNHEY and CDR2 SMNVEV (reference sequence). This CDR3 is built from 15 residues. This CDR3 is CASSFLGSLDYGYTF. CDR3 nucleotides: TGTGCCAGCAGTTTTTTGGGGAGCTTGGACTATGGCTACACCTTC.

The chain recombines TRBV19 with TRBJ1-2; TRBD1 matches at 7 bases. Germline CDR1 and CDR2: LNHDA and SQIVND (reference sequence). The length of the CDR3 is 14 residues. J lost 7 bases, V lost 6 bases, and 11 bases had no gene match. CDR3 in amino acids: CASSQPEGAGGYTF. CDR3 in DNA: TGTGCCAGTAGCCAACCCGAGGGGGCGGGTGGCTACACCTTC. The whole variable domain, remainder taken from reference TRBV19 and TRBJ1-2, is DGGITQSPKYLFRKEGQNVTLSCEQNLNHDAMYWYRQDPGQGLRLIYYSQIVNDFQKGDIAEGYSVSREKKESFPLTVTSAQKNPTAFYLCASSQPEGAGGYTFGSGTRLTVV.

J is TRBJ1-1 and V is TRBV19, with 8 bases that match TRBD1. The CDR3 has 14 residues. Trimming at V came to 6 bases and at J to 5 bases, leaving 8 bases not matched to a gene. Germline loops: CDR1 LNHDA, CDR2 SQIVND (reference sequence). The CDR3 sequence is CASRSQGVGTEAFF. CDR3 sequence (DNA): TGTGCCAGTAGATCACAGGGGGTTGGGACTGAAGCTTTCTTT.

For the CDR3, the DNA is TGTGCCAGCAGTTTACCCGCAGGGGCCAATGAGCAGTTCTTC. As protein: CASSLPAGANEQFF. The V call is TRBV28, the J call TRBJ2-1, with TRBD1 as a possible D gene (6 bases). Germline lookup yields CDR1 MDHEN and CDR2 SYDVKM. V lost 2 bases and J lost 6, with 11 bases in between. This CDR3 is built from 14 residues.